This TCR beta chain was sequenced during a study of glioma-infiltrating T cells. Losses at the gene ends were 3 bases for V and 3 bases for J; bases not matched to a gene: 8. Germline V CDR1 and CDR2: SNHLY, FYNNEI. The CDR3 loop spans 15 amino acids. Using RNA template, CDR3s of TCR alpha and beta were amplified with iRepertoire arm-PCR. TCRdb re-analysed the multiplex PCR reads in MiXCR, keeping a single row per CDR3 protein. The table shows tens of thousands of distinct CDR3 sequences, with 35% to 45% occurring only once. This clonotype appeared many times. The origin of this receptor is a human donor with low-grade glioma or glioblastoma, undergoing nonglioma brain surgery, or in good health (not recorded which). Sequences were obtained from glioma tissue, nonneoplastic brain tissue, or PBMCs (not recorded which). V is TRBV2 and J is TRBJ2-7; TRBD1 agrees at 7 bases. The CDR3 spells CASSDIKGANYEQYF. The CDR3 DNA reads TGTGCCAGCAGTGATATAAAGGGGGCTAACTACGAGCAGTACTTC.